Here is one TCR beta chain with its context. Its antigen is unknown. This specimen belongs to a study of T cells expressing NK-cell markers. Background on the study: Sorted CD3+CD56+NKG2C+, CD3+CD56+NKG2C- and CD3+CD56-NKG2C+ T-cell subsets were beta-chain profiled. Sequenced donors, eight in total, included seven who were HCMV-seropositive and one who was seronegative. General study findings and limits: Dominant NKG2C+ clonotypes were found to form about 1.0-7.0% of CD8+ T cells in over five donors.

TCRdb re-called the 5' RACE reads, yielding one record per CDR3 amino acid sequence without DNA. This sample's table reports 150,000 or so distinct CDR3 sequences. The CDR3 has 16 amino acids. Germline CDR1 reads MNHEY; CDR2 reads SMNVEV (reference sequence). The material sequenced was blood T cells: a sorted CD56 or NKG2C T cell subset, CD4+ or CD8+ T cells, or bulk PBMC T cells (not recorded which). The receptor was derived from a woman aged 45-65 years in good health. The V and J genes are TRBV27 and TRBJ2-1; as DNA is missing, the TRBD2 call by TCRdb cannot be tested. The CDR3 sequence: CASSLMEGFMYNEQFF.